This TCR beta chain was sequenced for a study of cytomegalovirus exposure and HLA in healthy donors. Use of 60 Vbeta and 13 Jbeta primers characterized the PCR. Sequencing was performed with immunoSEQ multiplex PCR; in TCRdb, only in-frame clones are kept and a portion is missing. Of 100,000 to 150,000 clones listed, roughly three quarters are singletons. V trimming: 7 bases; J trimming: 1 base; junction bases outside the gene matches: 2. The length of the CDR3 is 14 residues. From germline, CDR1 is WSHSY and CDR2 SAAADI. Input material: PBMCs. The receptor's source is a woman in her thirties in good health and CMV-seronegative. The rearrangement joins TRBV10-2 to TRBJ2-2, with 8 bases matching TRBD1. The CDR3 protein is CASTGTGNTGELFF. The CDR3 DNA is TGCGCCAGCACCGGGACAGGGAACACCGGGGAGCTGTTTTTT.